The present T cell receptor beta chain was sequenced within a study of human T cells and chemical hapten exposure (dated by TCRdb to 2020 to 2023). About the investigation overall: For sensitization, 2% DPC in acetone was applied to a roughly 2 cm by roughly 2 cm area of upper inner arm skin. The libraries were sequenced as a pool, and the TCR yield per sample differed mostly because of small variations in library volumes within the pool. In alopecia patients, the study followed how the peripheral blood TCR repertoire changed in vivo over primary and secondary sensitization to diphenylcyclopropenone (DPC), a hapten. Patch testing on the upper back used Finn chambers containing 0.01% DPC, with scoring done after 6 days according to International Contact Dermatitis Research Group standards. Throughout the approximately 25-week study period, patients were also given weekly therapeutic DPC doses on the scalp. Blood for TCR sequencing was provided by twenty-nine alopecia patients at one to four time points (pre-sensitization, 2, 6 and 24 weeks). The mostly female patient cohort included alopecia areata with under or over 50% scalp involvement, alopecia totalis and alopecia universalis. Blood samples were taken from patients before sensitization (week 0) and then at 2, 6 and about 24 weeks after DPC sensitization. Here is what the overall study found, with its caveats: After repeated subsampling, the strength of the expansion versus patch-test correlation and the threshold at which it became significant changed. The number of TCRs above 1 in 1000 frequency did not change with DPC sensitization; there was no evidence of global repertoire structure alterations. Compared with pre-sensitization or healthy control sets, expanded TCRs formed significantly more large CDR3 similarity clusters, which is consistent with antigen-driven responses. A positive correlation was found between the number of PT1 expanded TCRs and patch test score, with significance reached at thresholds 8, 16 and 32 but not 4. Because all patients had alopecia, a presumed autoimmune disease, the immune response of the patients might differ from that of healthy individuals.

This specimen's time point label, per the study, means: patch test 1, 2 weeks after DPC sensitization. Per the publication, the treatment or condition label means: therapeutic diphenylcyclopropenone sensitization with weekly scalp DPC. Blood at each patch-test visit was drawn before the patch test was applied. Patients were considered eligible if aged 18 to 70, diagnosed with alopecia and deemed suitable for DPC therapy, and patients were excluded if pregnant. Unfractionated whole blood was collected in Tempus Blood RNA tubes, and total RNA was extracted from that blood. Reading from cysteine to phenylalanine, the CDR3 counts 17 amino acids. CDR3 DNA is the only sequence kept; it has 51 bases, read in frame from the first base. Between the V and J ends, shortened by 5 bases and 2 bases respectively, the junction contains 19 bases. CDR1 SGHVS and CDR2 FQNEAQ were looked up in the germline V gene. About this clonotype itself: The specificity of this receptor is unknown. Base quality data are lacking; no much larger clone is found one base away.

Library construction relied on RACE. Sequencer: NextSeq 500. Library preparation attached unique molecular identifiers to individual cDNA molecules for quantitative, reproducible TCR counting. For every blood RNA sample, sequencing covered both the TCR alpha and TCR beta chains. In the paper's pipeline: A median of around 100,000 TCRs per sample was observed, with a range of roughly 20,000 to 750,000. The Decombinator software suite was used to annotate V, J and CDR3 in the TCR reads. For the PS versus PT1 abundance plots, all samples were subsampled to the same number of TCRs (28,000). Expanded TCRs were defined as absent before sensitization and observed at least eight times at the 2-week time point. TCRdb cleaned the public reads at Q25 with fastp, built clones with MiXCR and kept in-frame beta chains. CDR3 protein sequences are deduplicated, and each keeps its most common genes and DNA. TCRdb's processing, not the authors', yielded these V and J calls. This sample has 300,000 to 350,000 distinct CDR3 sequences in its table, and approximately 6.3% of those were observed once. The ten most abundant clones make up about 8% of the sample.

The material sequenced was whole blood, taken in connection with sensitization to the hapten diphenylcyclopropenone (DPC). The source of this sequence is a woman between 18 and 29 years old with alopecia areata. Some clones in this sample may be carry-over from other donors' samples. The rearrangement joined TRBV7-8 to TRBJ2-4, with a weak D call of TRBD1 (6 bases match). The DNA sequence is as follows: TGTGCCAGCAGCCTCTGGCAGGGGCAGGAGTCCAAAAACATTCAGTACTTC. It translates to CASSLWQGQESKNIQYF. With the rest looked up from the reference TRBV7-8 and TRBJ2-4 genes rather than sequenced, the full variable domain is GAGVSQSPRYKVAKRGQDVALRCDPISGHVSLFWYQQALGQGPEFLTYFQNEAQLDKSGLPSDRFFAERPEGSVSTLKIQRTQQEDSAVYLCASSLWQGQESKNIQYFGAGTRLSVL.